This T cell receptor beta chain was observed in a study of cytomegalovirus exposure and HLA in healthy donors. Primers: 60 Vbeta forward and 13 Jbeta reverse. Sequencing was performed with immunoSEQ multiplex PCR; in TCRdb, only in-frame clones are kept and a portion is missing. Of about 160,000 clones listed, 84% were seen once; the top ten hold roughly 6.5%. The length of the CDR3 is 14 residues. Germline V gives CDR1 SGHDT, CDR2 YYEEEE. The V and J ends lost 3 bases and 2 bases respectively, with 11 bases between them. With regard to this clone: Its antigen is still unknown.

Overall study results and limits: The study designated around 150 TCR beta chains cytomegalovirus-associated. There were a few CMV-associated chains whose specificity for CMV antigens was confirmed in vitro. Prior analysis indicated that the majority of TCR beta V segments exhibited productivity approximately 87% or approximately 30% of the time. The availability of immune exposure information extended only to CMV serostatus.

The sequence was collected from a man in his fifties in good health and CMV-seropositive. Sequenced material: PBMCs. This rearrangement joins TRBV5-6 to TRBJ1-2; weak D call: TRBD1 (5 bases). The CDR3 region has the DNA TGTGCCAGCAGCTATGCCCGGGGGAACTATGGCTACACCTTC. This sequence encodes CASSYARGNYGYTF.